The 28 T cell receptor beta chains listed next were all sequenced from one sample in a study of blood T cell repertoires in COVID-19. Only in-frame clones appear in the TCRdb table, and some are missing; sequencing was by immunoSEQ multiplex PCR. This repertoire shows a few hundred thousand clones, 70% to 90% found once; its top ten account for less than 0.95%. The sample consisted of peripheral blood. These receptors all stem from a man aged 18-30 years with COVID-19, enrolled during active disease.

The chain employs TRBV7-9 and TRBJ1-4; no definite D call. V shed 5 bases and J shed 8 bases, with 24 bases lying between them. Per the germline V gene, CDR1 is SEHNR and CDR2 is FQNEAQ (reference sequence). The CDR3 sequence is 17 residues long. The CDR3 reads CASSPAIDTESPEKLFF. The CDR3 DNA sequence: TGTGCCAGCAGCCCGGCCATAGACACAGAAAGCCCCGAAAAACTGTTTTTT.

This clone was detected a few times. V gene TRBV5-6 combines with J gene TRBJ2-7; D is perhaps TRBD1 (6 bases). Deletions cut 2 bases from V and 5 bases from J, with 23 bases between. The germline V gene has CDR1 SGHDT and CDR2 YYEEEE. This CDR3 has 17 residues. DNA for the CDR3: TGTGCCAGCAGCTTCGCTGTAACCCGGGACACCGAGCACGAGCAGTACTTC. It encodes CASSFAVTRDTEHEQYF.

The chain is built from TRBV6-1 and TRBJ1-2; 7 bases agree with TRBD1. Trimming removed 3 bases from V and 8 bases from J; junction bases left unmatched: 12. Per the germline V gene, CDR1 is MNHNS and CDR2 is SASEGT. The CDR3 has 15 residues. CDR3 sequence: CASSEQGQLEEGYTF. Written as DNA, the CDR3 is TGTGCCAGCAGTGAGCAGGGACAGCTAGAGGAAGGCTACACCTTC.

This clone was recorded once. The V and J genes are TRBV5-4 and TRBJ1-1, with D possibly being TRBD1 (6 bases). CDR1 is SGHNT, CDR2 YYREEE, per germline (reference sequence). The CDR3 has 14 residues. V was trimmed by 0 bases and J by 4 bases, leaving 10 bases between them. CDR3 loop: CASSLETGITEAFF. CDR3 coding DNA: TGTGCCAGCAGCTTGGAAACAGGGATCACTGAAGCTTTCTTT.

This clone was counted once. The V gene is TRBV11-2, the J gene TRBJ2-7; tentative D call: TRBD2 (5 bases). Between the trimmed V and J ends, which lost 3 bases and 0 bases, there was a span of 12 bases. Germline V lookup: CDR1 SGHAT, CDR2 FQNNGV. The CDR3 is 15 residues long. CDR3 region: CASSLVSGSSYEQYF. The CDR3 DNA reads as TGTGCCAGCAGCTTGGTCTCTGGGAGCTCCTACGAGCAGTACTTC. Using reference TRBV11-2 and TRBJ2-7 for the parts outside the CDR3, the full variable domain is EAGVAQSPRYKIIEKRQSVAFWCNPISGHATLYWYQQILGQGPKLLIQFQNNGVVDDSQLPKDRFSAERLKGVDSTLKIQPAKLEDSAVYLCASSLVSGSSYEQYFGPGTRLTVT.

The V and J genes are TRBV7-6 and TRBJ2-3; TRBD2 agrees at 9 bases. CDR1 and CDR2 (germline): SGHVS, FNYEAQ. Unmatched junction bases numbered 6, after V lost 5 bases and J lost 3 bases. CDR3 length: 15 residues. This CDR3 reads CASSPVAGGTDTQYF. In DNA form, the CDR3 reads TGTGCCAGCAGCCCAGTGGCGGGGGGGACAGATACGCAGTATTTT.

Here the CDR3 DNA reads TGTGCCAGCGGGACAGGCCCTAACTATGGCTACACCTTC. Translation gives CASGTGPNYGYTF. The chain uses TRBV27 and TRBJ1-2; 8 bases fit TRBD1. Looked up from germline, CDR1 is MNHEY and CDR2 is SMNVEV (reference sequence). CDR3 length: 13 amino acids. The J segment lost 0 bases and the V segment lost 8 bases, leaving 2 bases of the junction unmatched.

The chain carries TRBV7-6 and TRBJ2-7, with D hard to call. Trimming stripped 1 base from V and 3 bases from J, with 10 bases between. From germline, CDR1 is SGHVS and CDR2 FNYEAQ. The CDR3 has 14 amino acids. The CDR3 region has the DNA TGTGCCAGCAGCTTAGTGGCAGGCCTCTACGAGCAGTACTTC. Translation gives CASSLVAGLYEQYF. Supplemented by reference TRBV7-6 and TRBJ2-7, the full variable domain reads GAGVSQSPRYKVTKRGQDVALRCDPISGHVSLYWYRQALGQGPEFLTYFNYEAQQDKSGLPNDRFSAERPEGSISTLTIQRTEQRDSAMYRCASSLVAGLYEQYFGPGTRLTVT.

The chain carries TRBV7-2 and TRBJ2-1; D is possibly TRBD2 (5 bases). The ends were cut back, 6 bases at V and 8 bases at J, with 11 bases in the middle. The CDR3 is 12 amino acids. Germline V gene sequence: CDR1 SGHTA, CDR2 FQGNSA. DNA of the CDR3: TGTGCCAGCAGTGACCTAGCCGATGAGCAGTTCTTC. The encoded protein is CASSDLADEQFF. Variable domain in full (rest from reference TRBV7-2 and TRBJ2-1): GAGVSQSPSNKVTEKGKDVELRCDPISGHTALYWYRQSLGQGLEFLIYFQGNSAPDKSGLPSDRFSAERTGGSVSTLTIQRTQQEDSAVYLCASSDLADEQFFGPGTRLTVL.

Comments on this clone: The sample contains more than one DNA sequence encoding this CDR3. The chain couples TRBV6-5 to TRBJ2-3, with 7 bases identical to TRBD2. Germline trimming cut 5 bases from V and 5 bases from J; bases unmatched to any gene: 4. CDR3 size: 13 residues. Germline CDR1 is MNHEY and CDR2 is SVGAGI. CDR3 sequence: CASSPPGGDTQYF. DNA for the CDR3: TGTGCCAGCAGTCCCCCGGGGGGAGATACGCAGTATTTT.

V usage is TRBV20-1 and J usage is TRBJ2-1, with 7 positions matching TRBD1. Germline V gene data show CDR1 as DFQATT and CDR2 as SNEGSKA (reference sequence). The trim removed 3 bases at V and 5 bases at J, leaving 4 bases unmatched. This CDR3 has 13 amino acids. The chain's CDR3 is CSASPGQNNEQFF. For the CDR3, the DNA is TGCAGTGCTAGTCCGGGACAGAACAATGAGCAGTTCTTC.

Turning to this clone: Within the sample, other DNA sequences also encode this same CDR3. The V call is TRBV4-1, the J call TRBJ2-2; the match to TRBD1 covers 11 bases. The CDR3 totals 15 residues. The V gene's germline CDR1 is MGHRA and CDR2 YSYEKL. The V and J ends lost 4 bases and 4 bases, in that order; junction bases with no gene match: 2. Here the CDR3 DNA reads TGCGCCAGCAGCCCGGGACAGGGGGTCACCGGGGAGCTGTTTTTT. Protein sequence: CASSPGQGVTGELFF.

The chain carries TRBV24-1 and TRBJ1-3; 7 bases are shared with TRBD1. With V trimmed by 3 bases and J by 5 bases, 9 bases remained unmatched. This CDR3 region has 16 residues. Germline V gene data show CDR1 as KGHDR and CDR2 as SFDVKD. Written as DNA, the CDR3 is TGTGCCACCAGTGATCCTTCAGGGGGTGATCGAAACACCATATATTTT. The encoded protein is CATSDPSGGDRNTIYF.

The V and J genes are TRBV11-3 and TRBJ1-1; 11 bases map to TRBD1. Trimming cost V 7 bases and J 4 bases; bases outside gene matches: 2. CDR1 SGHNT and CDR2 YENEEA come from the germline V gene. The length of the CDR3 is 13 residues. The CDR3 DNA follows: TGTGCCAGCACCGGGACAGGGGGCACTGAAGCTTTCTTT. Translation: CASTGTGGTEAFF. Full variable domain (missing parts from reference TRBV11-3 and TRBJ1-1): EAGVVQSPRYKIIEKKQPVAFWCNPISGHNTLYWYLQNLGQGPELLIRYENEEAVDDSQLPKDRFSAERLKGVDSTLKIQPAELGDSAVYLCASTGTGGTEAFFGQGTRLTVV.

This chain links TRBV5-1 with TRBJ1-5, with 7 bases identical to TRBD1. J lost 7 bases, V lost 4 bases, and 8 bases had no gene match. This CDR3 has 14 amino acids. CDR1 and CDR2 (germline): SGHRS, YFSETQ. As DNA, the CDR3 is TGCGCCAGCAGCCCTATGGGGACAGACCAGCCCCAGCATTTT. Amino acids: CASSPMGTDQPQHF.

The CDR3 DNA reads as TGTGCCACCGGGGACAGGGCGGTCAATGAGCAGTTCTTC. Translated: CATGDRAVNEQFF. This sequence joins TRBV6-5 and TRBJ2-1, with 9 positions matching TRBD1. This CDR3 has 13 amino acids. The germline V gene encodes CDR1 MNHEY and CDR2 SVGAGI. V was clipped by 10 bases and J by 6 bases; unmatched bases: 7.

The chain recombines TRBV7-2 with TRBJ2-3; 9 nucleotides match TRBD1. Per germline, CDR1 SGHTA and CDR2 FQGNSA. The CDR3 loop spans 16 amino acids. The junction had 13 bases not matched to a gene; V was cut back by 5 bases and J by 7 bases. CDR3 bases: TGTGCCAGCAGCCCTCGGACAGGGGTTCGATATAATACGCAGTATTTT. Amino acid sequence: CASSPRTGVRYNTQYF.

The chain carries TRBV24-1 and TRBJ2-7, with unresolved D. CDR3 length: 12 amino acids. Between the trimmed V and J ends, which lost 12 bases and 2 bases, there was a span of 13 bases. Germline CDR1 and CDR2: KGHDR and SFDVKD. The CDR3 spells CALRHRTYEQYF. CDR3 coding DNA: TGTGCCTTACGACATAGGACCTACGAGCAGTACTTC.

The chain links TRBV7-2 to TRBJ1-6, with 10 bases fitting TRBD1. Losses at the gene ends were 5 bases for V and 10 bases for J; bases not matched to a gene: 14. CDR3 length equals 17 residues. The germline gives CDR1 SGHTA, CDR2 FQGNSA. CDR3 DNA sequence: TGTGCCAGCAGCAGTCCTCGACAGGGGGCGCGGGTCTCACCCCTCCACTTT. This translates into CASSSPRQGARVSPLHF.

The sample holds one count of this clone. The J gene is TRBJ2-2, the V gene TRBV19, with TRBD1 matching over 9 bases. J lost 7 bases, V lost 5 bases, and 5 bases had no gene match. Germline lookup yields CDR1 LNHDA and CDR2 SQIVND (reference sequence). The CDR3 is 14 amino acids. The CDR3 protein is CASSSGQGVGELFF. The CDR3 DNA follows: TGTGCCAGTAGTTCGGGACAGGGAGTCGGGGAGCTGTTTTTT.

CDR3 nucleotide sequence: TGTGCCAGTAGTATAGGGGGAGCGGAGCAGTATTTT. The encoded protein is CASSIGGAEQYF. The chain employs TRBV19 and TRBJ2-3; D perhaps matches TRBD2 (5 bases). CDR3 length equals 12 residues. Germline V gene data show CDR1 as LNHDA and CDR2 as SQIVND (reference sequence). V lost 1 base to trimming and J lost 11 bases, with 10 bases between them.

V usage is TRBV24-1 and J usage is TRBJ2-1; D perhaps matches TRBD2 (5 bases). CDR3 length equals 15 residues. V shed 4 bases and J shed 6 bases, with 15 bases lying between them. Germline V gene data show CDR1 as KGHDR and CDR2 as SFDVKD. CDR3 sequence reads: CATSDSGNVGNEQFF. Here the CDR3 DNA reads TGTGCCACCAGTGACTCCGGGAATGTTGGCAATGAGCAGTTCTTC.

V gene TRBV10-1 combines with J gene TRBJ1-1, with a tentative D call TRBD1 (6 bases). V dropped 5 bases and J dropped 1 base, with 8 bases sitting between them. The CDR3 has 13 amino acids. Germline lookup yields CDR1 WNHNN and CDR2 SYGVQD (reference sequence). The CDR3, as DNA: TGCGCCAGCAGTCCGGGACAGAACACTGAAGCTTTCTTT. Protein product: CASSPGQNTEAFF.

This clone occurred a few times. The CDR3 DNA is TGTGCCAGCAGCTCGGACAACACCTACGAGCAGTACTTC. Its translation: CASSSDNTYEQYF. The chain is built from TRBV11-2 and TRBJ2-7; maybe TRBD1 (5 bases). The V end was cut by 4 bases, the J end by 2 bases, with 9 bases between. Germline V gene lookup returns CDR1 SGHAT and CDR2 FQNNGV. This CDR3 comprises 13 residues.

The chain combines TRBV3-1 (or the pseudogene TRBV3-2) with TRBJ2-1; D may be TRBD2 (5 bases). The germline V gene encodes CDR1 LGHDT and CDR2 YNNKEL (reference sequence). Trimming cost V 0 bases and J 12 bases, with 12 bases left between them. This CDR3 spans 13 amino acids. The CDR3 loop is CASSQDRSGRQFF. In DNA, the CDR3 is TGTGCCAGCAGCCAAGATCGAAGCGGAAGGCAGTTCTTC.

This clone was detected only once. The chain uses TRBV12-5 and TRBJ1-1, with 9 nucleotides matching TRBD1. Germline CDR1 reads LGHNT; CDR2 reads FRNRAP. The V gene end was trimmed by 1 base and the J gene end by 10 bases; junction bases not matched to a gene: 10. This CDR3 is 15 amino acids long. The CDR3 sequence is CASGLGLTGGGGAFF. CDR3 sequence (DNA): TGTGCTAGTGGTTTGGGCTTAACAGGGGGCGGAGGAGCTTTCTTT.

This clone was recorded once. The rearrangement joins TRBV7-8 to TRBJ2-1; 8 bases fit TRBD2. V shed 0 bases and J 5 bases; nucleotides not matched to a gene: 6. Germline V gene data show CDR1 as SGHVS and CDR2 as FQNEAQ. The CDR3 runs 16 residues. This chain's CDR3 is CASSLAVTSVNNEQFF. The CDR3 DNA reads as TGTGCCAGCAGCTTAGCCGTGACTAGCGTAAACAATGAGCAGTTCTTC.

The V and J genes are TRBV4-2 and TRBJ2-1, with 7 bases aligning to TRBD2. This CDR3 contains 16 residues. V was pared by 0 bases and J by 5 bases, with 7 bases of the junction left unmatched. Germline V gives CDR1 LGHNA, CDR2 YNFKEQ. This CDR3 is CASSQEGRRGNNEQFF. The CDR3 DNA sequence: TGTGCCAGCAGCCAAGAGGGCCGGCGGGGGAACAATGAGCAGTTCTTC.